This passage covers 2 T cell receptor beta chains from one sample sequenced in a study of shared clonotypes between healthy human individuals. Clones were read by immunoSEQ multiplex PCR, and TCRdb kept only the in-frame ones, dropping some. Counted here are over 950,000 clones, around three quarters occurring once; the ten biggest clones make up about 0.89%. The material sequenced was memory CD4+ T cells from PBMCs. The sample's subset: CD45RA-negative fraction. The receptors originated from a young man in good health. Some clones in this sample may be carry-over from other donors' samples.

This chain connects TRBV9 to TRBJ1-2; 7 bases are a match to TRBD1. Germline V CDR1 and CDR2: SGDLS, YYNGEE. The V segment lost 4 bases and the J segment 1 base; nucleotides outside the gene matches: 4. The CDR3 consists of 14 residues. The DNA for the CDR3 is TGTGCCAGCAGCCATGGGACAGTTAACTATGGCTACACCTTC. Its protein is CASSHGTVNYGYTF.

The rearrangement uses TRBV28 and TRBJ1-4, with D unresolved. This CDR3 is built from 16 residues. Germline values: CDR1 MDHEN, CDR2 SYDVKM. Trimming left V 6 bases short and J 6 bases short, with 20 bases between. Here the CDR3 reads CASRFPPGQRHEKLFF. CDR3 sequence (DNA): TGTGCCAGCAGATTCCCCCCTGGGCAAAGGCATGAAAAACTGTTTTTT.